This T cell receptor beta chain was captured by sequencing in a study of cytomegalovirus exposure and HLA in healthy donors. The donors were in the approximately 130-subject validation cohort, distinct from the 666-subject first cohort. Findings and caveats of the study: The classifier reportedly diagnosed cytomegalovirus status with high sensitivity and specificity. Cytomegalovirus association was listed for 164 TCR beta chains.

The method was immunoSEQ multiplex PCR; TCRdb's version includes in-frame clones alone and lacks a portion of them. Altogether roughly 300,000 clones are present, roughly 88% being singletons, with the ten largest covering about 0.85%. The length of the CDR3 is 16 residues. CDR1 is SGDLS, CDR2 YYNGEE, per germline. J gave up 1 base and V 0 bases, and 6 bases lay outside the gene matches. This clone was recorded only once. Its cognate antigen is unknown. The sequence derives from a woman under 30 in good health and CMV-seronegative. Source material: PBMCs. The V gene is TRBV9, the J gene TRBJ2-5, with TRBD1 matching over 7 bases. Here the CDR3 reads CASSVAPTGVQETQYF. In DNA form, the CDR3 reads TGTGCCAGCAGCGTAGCTCCCACAGGGGTCCAAGAGACCCAGTACTTC.